The clone carrying this TCR beta chain has ten or more counts. Its antigen is not known. This specimen comes from a study of T cells after yellow fever vaccination. Study summary: SMART-Seq v4 Ultra Low Input handled preparation of low-cell-number fractions.

CDR1 SGHRS and CDR2 YFSETQ come from the germline V gene. The J segment lost 2 bases and the V segment lost 0 bases, leaving 3 bases of the junction unmatched. The length of the CDR3 is 15 residues. MiXCR, applied by TCRdb to the 5' RACE reads, yields one record per CDR3 protein. Of 280,000 or so distinct CDR3 sequences in the sample, around 10% are singletons; the top ten hold over 3%. The study's findings and limits: CD4 and CD8 compartments shared a small share of clonotypes, likely from convergent recombination. FACS-sorted repertoires could harbor abundant contaminating bulk-population clonotypes. Boosting was followed by the reappearance of most primary-vaccination clones (roughly 95% CD4, about 89% CD8).

This chain links TRBV5-1 with TRBJ2-3; 7 bases align to TRBD1. The TCR was taken from a man aged 18 to 30 who received the YFV17D yellow fever vaccine. The sample here was CD4+ T cells sorted from PBMCs, taken 5 days after the yellow fever booster vaccination. The CDR3 coding sequence is TGCGCCAGCAGCTTGGGACAGGGTGACACAGATACGCAGTATTTT. This encodes CASSLGQGDTDTQYF.